Sequencing of this TCR beta chain was carried out in a study of identical twins. The CDR3 spans 16 residues. Trimming took 4 bases from V and 7 from J; bases not matched to a gene: 15. Germline V CDR1 and CDR2: SEHNR, FQNEAQ (reference sequence). Each CDR3 protein gets one entry after TCRdb re-called the 5' RACE reads with MiXCR. The sample records roughly 1.6 million distinct CDR3 sequences, more than 30% being singletons. V and J are TRBV7-9 and TRBJ2-7, with 8 bases identical to TRBD1. The sample comprised cord blood. The clonotype was recovered from a newborn girl in good health. In nucleotides, the CDR3 is TGTGCCAGCAGCTCCTGGACAGGGAATTCCTACAATGAGCAGTACTTC. Protein sequence: CASSSWTGNSYNEQYF.